This entry is about one TCR beta chain. Its antigen is not identified. Libraries were prepared by immunoSEQ multiplex PCR; TCRdb keeps only in-frame clonotypes and omits some of them. The top ten hold 5% to 6.5% of the sample, which has some 97,000 clones, roughly 88% seen once. CDR3 size: 16 residues. The trim removed 3 bases at V and 4 bases at J, leaving 7 bases unmatched. Looked up from germline, CDR1 is LGHNA and CDR2 is YNFKEQ. This sample was taken from a study of identifying expanded T cells in peripheral blood. Whole-study results and caveats: Over around two and four weeks, about 15 and 19 clones changed, versus around 1.2 between replicates. Across healthy donors, higher total template counts meant significantly greater roughly 2-week count variance.

During the collection period, no donor immune events like infections were recorded. The gene calls are TRBV4-2 and TRBJ1-2, with 11 nucleotides matching TRBD1. This receptor was obtained from a person aged 18 to 70 in good health. Sequencing input: blood. Here the CDR3 reads CASSQDRGLMGYGYTF. CDR3 coding DNA: TGTGCCAGCAGCCAGGACAGGGGGCTAATGGGCTATGGCTACACCTTC.